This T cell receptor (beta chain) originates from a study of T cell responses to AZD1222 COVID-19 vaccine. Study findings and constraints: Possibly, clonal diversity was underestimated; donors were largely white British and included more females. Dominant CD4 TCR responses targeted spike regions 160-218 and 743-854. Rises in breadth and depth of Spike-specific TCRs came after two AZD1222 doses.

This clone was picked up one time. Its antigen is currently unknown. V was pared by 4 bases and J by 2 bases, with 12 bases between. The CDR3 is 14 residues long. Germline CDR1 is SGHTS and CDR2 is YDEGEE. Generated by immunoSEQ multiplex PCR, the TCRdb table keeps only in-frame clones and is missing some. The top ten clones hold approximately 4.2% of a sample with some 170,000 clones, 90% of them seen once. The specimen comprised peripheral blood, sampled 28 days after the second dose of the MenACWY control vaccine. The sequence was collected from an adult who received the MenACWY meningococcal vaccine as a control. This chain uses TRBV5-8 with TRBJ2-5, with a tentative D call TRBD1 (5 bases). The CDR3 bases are TGTGCCAGCAGCATGGGGCCGGCGCAAGAGACCCAGTACTTC. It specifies CASSMGPAQETQYF.